This TCR beta chain is from a study of CD8+CD57+ T cells in acquired aplastic anemia. For the study at large: DNA from sorted CD4+ and CD8+ cells averaged roughly 3.4 ug. Whole-study findings and limits: The study found no significant CD8+ Simpson's diversity difference between patients and controls. Fewer than 30 shared CD8+ CDR3s appeared highly expressed within patients' immunodominant clones.

The TCR beta profiling, which covered VDJ combination and CDR3 sequence, was carried out using genomic DNA as the template. Each CDR3 protein is one row after TCRdb ran MiXCR on the reads. There are about 120,000 distinct CDR3 sequences in the sample; under 60% occur only once, and 29% lies in the top ten. Individuals selected for sequencing had exhibited CD8+CD57+ cell expansion on flow cytometry. There were no patients without severe acquired aplastic anemia. There are 13 residues in the CDR3. Trimming took 4 bases from V and 3 from J, leaving 11 bases between them. Looked up from germline, CDR1 is SGHRS and CDR2 is YFSETQ. Concerning this clonotype itself: What it binds is not known.

V and J are TRBV5-1 and TRBJ2-7, with D possibly matching TRBD1 (6 bases). This sequence was found in a human donor with aplastic anemia. Sequenced material: sorted CD4+, CD8+, or CD8+CD57+ T cells (not recorded which) from PBMCs. The CDR3, as DNA: TGCGCCAGCAGCATGGGGGCGAGCTACGAGCAGTACTTC. It codes for CASSMGASYEQYF.